This entry is about one T cell receptor (beta chain). The target antigen is unknown. The data were taken from a study of blood T cells in healthy people across ages. Researchers isolated at least 7 million PBMCs per sample. General study results and limits: Long-lived and aged donors differed, with more naive CD4+ cells and higher diversity in the long-lived. Older age coincided with a roughly linear decline in TCR beta diversity per million T cells. Because sorting was not performed, PBMCs prevented conclusive naive versus antigen-experienced comparison.

A second PCR, run for roughly 7 to 11 cycles, used a sample-barcoded 5' primer plus a J-beta primer mix. In TCRdb, the 5' RACE reads were re-called with MiXCR into one record per CDR3 protein. The sample contains just under 750,000 distinct CDR3 sequences, around a fifth of which appear only once. The CDR3 is 14 amino acids. After removal of 7 bases from V and 6 bases from J, the junction contained 9 bases not matched to a gene. This clonotype was sampled from a man between 65 and 85 years old in good health. The specimen sequenced was blood. This chain uses TRBV12-3 or TRBV12-4 with TRBJ2-4; 7 bases line up with TRBD1. The CDR3 DNA follows: TGTGCCAGCACCTTCGACAGGGACAGAAACATTCAGTACTTC. It yields the protein CASTFDRDRNIQYF.